This TCR beta chain is from a study of technical replicates of blood from several donors. Measured with immunoSEQ multiplex PCR; TCRdb has only the in-frame clones, and not every one. The table lists around 76,000 clones, about 89% of them singletons. In germline, CDR1 is SGHRS, CDR2 YFSETQ. Between the trimmed V and J ends, which lost 4 bases and 0 bases, there was a span of 9 bases. The CDR3 runs 14 residues. This chain joins TRBV5-1 and TRBJ2-3, with D perhaps matching TRBD2 (5 bases). Sequenced material: T cells isolated from PBMCs. The sequence came from a human donor in good health. CDR3: CASSSRTSTDTQYF. The CDR3 DNA reads TGCGCCAGCAGCAGCCGGACTAGCACAGATACGCAGTATTTT.